The rows below give T cell receptor beta chains drawn from one sample of a study of blood T cell repertoires in COVID-19. Sequencing used immunoSEQ multiplex PCR; TCRdb keeps in-frame clones, though not all of them. This sample has under 350,000 clones, with around 86% found just once. Material: peripheral blood. All receptors come from a man aged 50 to 60 with acute or convalescent COVID-19. CDR3s include the opening cysteine and the closing phenylalanine or tryptophan. The order of the fields is V gene, J gene, clone size, D gene, CDR3 DNA, CDR3 protein. A D gene is named only where the DNA matches it firmly. Rows may omit the clone size; those that give it use once, few, many or a size class.

V: TRBV6-5
J: TRBJ2-7
size: NA
D: NA
DNA: TGTGCCAGCCGGTTGGGGGCCGAGTACGAGCAGTACTTC
CDR3: CASRLGAEYEQYF

V: TRBV4-1
J: TRBJ1-1
size: NA
D: TRBD1
DNA: TGCGCCAGCAGCCAAGCCCCTTACAGGGGCCCCTCAGGGGTGAACACTGAAGCTTTCTTT
CDR3: CASSQAPYRGPSGVNTEAFF

V: TRBV21-1
J: TRBJ2-1
size: NA
D: NA
DNA: TGTGCCAGCAGCAAAGGTGAGGGTATCAAGTCGAATGAGCAGTTCTTC
CDR3: CASSKGEGIKSNEQFF

V: TRBV6-1
J: TRBJ2-7
size: NA
D: NA
DNA: TGTGCCAGCAGTGAAATACAGGGCTACGAGCAGTACTTC
CDR3: CASSEIQGYEQYF

V: TRBV5-1
J: TRBJ1-1
size: once
D: TRBD1
DNA: TGCGCCAGCAGCTTGGCCGGAGGGGGCGCTGGGAACACTGAAGCTTTCTTT
CDR3: CASSLAGGGAGNTEAFF

V: TRBV24-1
J: TRBJ2-1
size: NA
D: NA
DNA: TGTGCCACCTCGAAGGGGTTTGGGTCCTACAATGAGCAGTTCTTC
CDR3: CATSKGFGSYNEQFF

V: TRBV16
J: TRBJ2-1
size: NA
D: TRBD2
DNA: TGTGCCAGCACCCCGATCGGGGGGGGCCCAAGGGAGCAGTTCTTC
CDR3: CASTPIGGGPREQFF

V: TRBV7-3
J: TRBJ1-2
size: NA
D: NA
DNA: TGTGCCAGCAGCTTGGGCGGGGGTTCTGGCTACACCTTC
CDR3: CASSLGGGSGYTF

V: TRBV2
J: TRBJ2-5
size: NA
D: TRBD1
DNA: TGTGCCAGCAGTCGAGGACAGGGAACGGCGTGGGAGACCCAGTACTTC
CDR3: CASSRGQGTAWETQYF

V: TRBV29-1
J: TRBJ2-5
size: NA
D: NA
DNA: TGCAGCGTTGACAGGGGAGGGGAGACCCAGTACTTC
CDR3: CSVDRGGETQYF

V: TRBV7-2
J: TRBJ2-3
size: NA
D: TRBD2
DNA: TGTGCCAGCAGTCCGACTAGCGGGGTCGGAGATACGCAGTATTTT
CDR3: CASSPTSGVGDTQYF

V: TRBV30
J: TRBJ1-1
size: once
D: TRBD1
DNA: TGTGCCTGGACCTTATACCAGGGGGGGAACACTGAAGCTTTCTTT
CDR3: CAWTLYQGGNTEAFF

V: TRBV12-5
J: TRBJ1-5
size: once
D: TRBD1
DNA: TGTGCTAGTGCCCTATTAACAGGGGCCCTCGGGCAGCCCCAGCATTTT
CDR3: CASALLTGALGQPQHF

V: TRBV29-1
J: TRBJ2-2
size: NA
D: TRBD2
DNA: TGCAGCGTGGCCCTTAGCGGGGGGGCCGACACCGGGGAGCTGTTTTTT
CDR3: CSVALSGGADTGELFF

V: TRBV19
J: TRBJ1-2
size: NA
D: NA
DNA: TGTGCCAGTAGTATGACAGCCGGATCATATGGCTACACCTTC
CDR3: CASSMTAGSYGYTF

V: TRBV5-1
J: TRBJ2-2
size: NA
D: TRBD1
DNA: TGCGCCAGCAGCTTTTTTCAGGGGGACGGGGAGCTGTTTTTT
CDR3: CASSFFQGDGELFF

V: TRBV30
J: TRBJ2-7
size: NA
D: TRBD1
DNA: TGTGCCTGGAGTGCCGGGACAGGGGCTTCCTACGAGCAGTACTTC
CDR3: CAWSAGTGASYEQYF

V: TRBV6-1
J: TRBJ2-3
size: NA
D: NA
DNA: TGTGCCAGCAGTGAAGCCTTAGAGGATACGCAGTATTTT
CDR3: CASSEALEDTQYF

V: TRBV19
J: TRBJ1-5
size: NA
D: TRBD1
DNA: TGTGCCAGTAGTTTCCGACAGGGAGAAGGCAATCAGCCCCAGCATTTT
CDR3: CASSFRQGEGNQPQHF

V: TRBV5-1
J: TRBJ1-2
size: NA
D: TRBD1
DNA: TGCGCCAGCAGCTTGGAAGTGGGACAGGGGCTCGGCTACACCTTC
CDR3: CASSLEVGQGLGYTF

V: TRBV3-1/TRBV3-2
J: TRBJ2-2
size: NA
D: TRBD1
DNA: TGTGCCAGCAGCCCCCGGGACAGGGGCGCCACCGGGGAGCTGTTTTTT
CDR3: CASSPRDRGATGELFF

V: TRBV9
J: TRBJ1-5
size: NA
D: NA
DNA: TGTGCCAGCAGCGCGAGACCACAGGATCAGCCCCAGCATTTT
CDR3: CASSARPQDQPQHF

V: TRBV6-5
J: TRBJ2-7
size: NA
D: NA
DNA: TGTGCCAGCAGTTACTCGGGTCAGGCCCCCAACGAGCAGTACTTC
CDR3: CASSYSGQAPNEQYF

V: TRBV5-1
J: TRBJ2-5
size: NA
D: TRBD2
DNA: TGCGCCAGCAGCCCCGGGACTAGCGGGGGTCAAGAGACCCAGTACTTC
CDR3: CASSPGTSGGQETQYF

V: TRBV9
J: TRBJ2-7
size: NA
D: NA
DNA: TGTGCCAGCAGCCCGACACCTACCTACGAGCAGTACTTC
CDR3: CASSPTPTYEQYF

V: TRBV5-1
J: TRBJ2-7
size: NA
D: TRBD1
DNA: TGCGCCAGCAGCTTGGAGACAGGGGCGGGCTACGAGCAGTACTTC
CDR3: CASSLETGAGYEQYF

V: TRBV30
J: TRBJ2-7
size: NA
D: NA
DNA: TGTGCCGGGGGTGAGGGAACCCCCTACGAGCAGTACTTC
CDR3: CAGGEGTPYEQYF

V: TRBV25-1
J: TRBJ1-1
size: NA
D: TRBD1
DNA: TGTGCCAGCAGTACCTCCGACAGGGCGAACACTGAAGCTTTCTTT
CDR3: CASSTSDRANTEAFF

V: TRBV11-2
J: TRBJ2-5
size: NA
D: TRBD1
DNA: TGTGCCAGCAGGGACAGGGGGAAACAAGAGACCCAGTACTTC
CDR3: CASRDRGKQETQYF

V: TRBV29-1
J: TRBJ2-7
size: NA
D: TRBD1
DNA: TGCAGCGTCAGGGGGACAGGAGCCTACGAGCAGTACTTC
CDR3: CSVRGTGAYEQYF

V: TRBV7-9
J: TRBJ2-6
size: few
D: NA
DNA: TGTGCCAGCAGTCCCAGGTTGATAGACTCTGGGGCCAACGTCCTGACTTTC
CDR3: CASSPRLIDSGANVLTF

V: TRBV7-8
J: TRBJ2-5
size: NA
D: TRBD2
DNA: TGTGCCAGCAGCTTCTACAGGACTAGCGGGGGATCATCTCCGCTGTACCAAGAGACCCAGTACTTC
CDR3: CASSFYRTSGGSSPLYQETQYF

V: TRBV12-3/TRBV12-4
J: TRBJ2-5
size: NA
D: NA
DNA: TGTGCCAGCAGCGAGTCTTCGGAGACCCAGTACTTC
CDR3: CASSESSETQYF

V: TRBV5-1
J: TRBJ2-7
size: NA
D: TRBD1
DNA: TGCGCCAGCAGCTACCGGGACAGACCCTACGAGCAGTACTTC
CDR3: CASSYRDRPYEQYF

V: TRBV5-1
J: TRBJ2-3
size: NA
D: TRBD2
DNA: TGCGCCAGCAGCTTGCCCTCACTAGCGGGGGGGCCGAGTCAGACAGATACGCAGTATTTT
CDR3: CASSLPSLAGGPSQTDTQYF

V: TRBV3-1/TRBV3-2
J: TRBJ1-6
size: NA
D: NA
DNA: TGTGCCAGCAGCCCTCGCAGTGAAAGTTCACCCCTCCACTTT
CDR3: CASSPRSESSPLHF

V: TRBV14
J: TRBJ2-1
size: NA
D: TRBD2
DNA: TGTGCCAGCAGCCCCAGACTAGCGGGGTCCTCGAGCTCCTACAATGAGCAGTTCTTC
CDR3: CASSPRLAGSSSSYNEQFF

V: TRBV7-8
J: TRBJ2-1
size: once
D: TRBD2
DNA: TGTGCCAGCAGCATAGCTAGCGGGTACTACAATGAGCAGTTCTTC
CDR3: CASSIASGYYNEQFF

V: TRBV27
J: TRBJ1-2
size: NA
D: NA
DNA: TGTGCCAGCAGTTTAGCCCTCGGGGTTAACTATGGCTACACCTTC
CDR3: CASSLALGVNYGYTF

V: TRBV10-1
J: TRBJ2-1
size: NA
D: TRBD2
DNA: TGCGCCAGCAGTCGGACTAGCGGGGATTACAATGAGCAGTTCTTC
CDR3: CASSRTSGDYNEQFF